The 3 T cell receptor beta chains below were found in one sample sequenced in a study of response to subunit inactivated influenza vaccine. TCRdb redid the calling of the RT-PCR reads with MiXCR, one entry per CDR3 protein. Of 200,000 to 300,000 distinct CDR3 sequences in the sample, 10% to 15% are singletons; the top ten hold about 7.8%. Sequenced here: non-naive T cells sorted from PBMCs, sampled around two weeks before vaccination. These receptors were collected from a man aged 50-59 years who received an inactivated influenza vaccine.

The chain combines TRBV7-2 with TRBJ1-1; D unclear. The CDR3 sequence is 15 residues long. Germline CDR1 reads SGHTA; CDR2 reads FQGNSA. V was shortened by 5 bases and J by 0 bases, with 13 bases between the two germline ends. CDR3 loop: CASSPMQAMNTEAFF. The DNA of the CDR3 is TGTGCCAGCAGCCCCATGCAGGCCATGAACACTGAAGCTTTCTTT.

This clonotype was observed at least ten times. The chain uses TRBV5-1 and TRBJ2-2; 9 bases line up with TRBD1. CDR3 length: 15 residues. V lost 4 bases to trimming and J lost 3 bases; unmatched junction nucleotides: 4. Germline assignment: CDR1 SGHRS and CDR2 YFSETQ. The CDR3 spells CASSVRDRDTGELFF. DNA for the CDR3: TGCGCCAGCAGCGTCCGGGACAGGGACACCGGGGAGCTGTTTTTT.

Ten or more counts support this clonotype. The chain carries TRBV11-2 and TRBJ2-1; TRBD1 or TRBD2 may be the D gene (6 bases each). The CDR3 totals 14 residues. In germline, CDR1 is SGHAT, CDR2 FQNNGV. The ends were cut back, 1 base at V and 9 bases at J, with 13 bases in the middle. Written as DNA, the CDR3 is TGTGCCAGCAGCTTAGCCCAAGGAGGGGGTGAGCAGTTCTTC. Amino acid sequence: CASSLAQGGGEQFF.